This TCR beta chain was identified in a study of shared clonotypes between healthy human individuals. The naive CD8 population came from CD45RO-negative cells selected for CCR7, without terminally differentiated effector memory CD45RA+ cells. Original analysis: ImmunoSEQ sequences covered only the junction and lacked quality scores; filtering therefore differed. Profiling relied on immunoSEQ multiplex PCR, and the TCRdb table lists in-frame clones only, not all of them. Clonal size and the V and J genes are those of that table, whereas D and trimming came from the DNA. The sample lists approximately 2,000,000 clones, approximately 92% seen once, with approximately 1.6% in the top ten. This CDR3 region has 16 residues. Germline V CDR1 and CDR2: MNHEY, SMNVEV (reference sequence). V lost 5 bases, J lost 4 bases, and 18 bases lay in between. General observations from the study: Among a handful of donors, roughly 5% of naive CD4 clonotypes were found in common.

In regard to this clone: Its antigen is unidentified.

Source material: naive CD8+ T cells from PBMCs. The chain combines TRBV27 with TRBJ1-5, with a possible D match to TRBD1 (6 bases). The receptor comes from a man aged 18 to 35 in good health. Some clones in this sample may be carry-over from other donors' samples. The CDR3 here is CASSPTPGGLNQPQHF. In nucleotides, the CDR3 is TGTGCCAGCAGTCCTACTCCTGGGGGCCTGAATCAGCCCCAGCATTTT.